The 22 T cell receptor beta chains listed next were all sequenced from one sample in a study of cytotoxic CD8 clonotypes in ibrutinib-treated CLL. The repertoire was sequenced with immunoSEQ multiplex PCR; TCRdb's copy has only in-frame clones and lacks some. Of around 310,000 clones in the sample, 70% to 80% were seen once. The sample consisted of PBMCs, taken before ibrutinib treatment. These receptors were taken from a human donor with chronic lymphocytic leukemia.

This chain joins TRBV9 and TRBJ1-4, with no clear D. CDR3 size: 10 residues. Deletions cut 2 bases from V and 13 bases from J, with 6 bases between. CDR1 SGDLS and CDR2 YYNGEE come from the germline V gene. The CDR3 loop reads CASSVLGLFF. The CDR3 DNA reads TGTGCCAGCAGCGTCTTGGGACTGTTTTTT.

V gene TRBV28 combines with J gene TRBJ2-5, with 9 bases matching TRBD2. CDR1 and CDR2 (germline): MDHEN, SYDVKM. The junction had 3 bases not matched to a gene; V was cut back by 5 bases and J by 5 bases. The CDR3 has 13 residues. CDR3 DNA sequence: TGTGCCAGCAGTGAGCGGGAGGAGGAGACCCAGTACTTC. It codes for CASSEREEETQYF.

Here the CDR3 DNA reads TGTGCCAGTAGTATGCCACCGGCCGACGGGTATGGCTACACCTTC. Translating gives CASSMPPADGYGYTF. The rearrangement uses TRBV19 and TRBJ1-2; D uncertain. V was shortened by 3 bases and J by 5 bases, with 16 bases between the two germline ends. Germline CDR1 reads LNHDA; CDR2 reads SQIVND (reference sequence). The CDR3 spans 15 residues.

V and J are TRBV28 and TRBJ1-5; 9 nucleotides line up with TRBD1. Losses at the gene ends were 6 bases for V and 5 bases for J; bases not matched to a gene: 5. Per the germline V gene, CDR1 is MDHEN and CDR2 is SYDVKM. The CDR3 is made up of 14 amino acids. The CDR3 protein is CASSTGQGYQPQHF. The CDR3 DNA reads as TGTGCCAGCAGCACGGGACAGGGTTATCAGCCCCAGCATTTT.

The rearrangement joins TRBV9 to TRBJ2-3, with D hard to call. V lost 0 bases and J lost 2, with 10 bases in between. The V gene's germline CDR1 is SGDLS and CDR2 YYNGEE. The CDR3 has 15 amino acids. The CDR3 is CASSVEPGDTDTQYF. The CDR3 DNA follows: TGTGCCAGCAGCGTAGAACCAGGCGACACAGATACGCAGTATTTT.

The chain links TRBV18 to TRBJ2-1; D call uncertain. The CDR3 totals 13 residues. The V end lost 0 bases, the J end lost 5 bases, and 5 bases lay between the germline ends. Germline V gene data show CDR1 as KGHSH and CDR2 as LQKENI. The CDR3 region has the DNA TGTGCCAGCTCACCACCTTCAAACAATGAGCAGTTCTTC. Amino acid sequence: CASSPPSNNEQFF.

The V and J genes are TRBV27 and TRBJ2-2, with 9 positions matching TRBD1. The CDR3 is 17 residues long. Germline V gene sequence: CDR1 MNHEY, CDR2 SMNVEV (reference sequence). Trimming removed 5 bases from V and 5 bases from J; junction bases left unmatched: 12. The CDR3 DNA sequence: TGTGCCAGCAGTCCCCCCTCCCCGGGACAGGGAACCGGGGAGCTGTTTTTT. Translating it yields CASSPPSPGQGTGELFF.

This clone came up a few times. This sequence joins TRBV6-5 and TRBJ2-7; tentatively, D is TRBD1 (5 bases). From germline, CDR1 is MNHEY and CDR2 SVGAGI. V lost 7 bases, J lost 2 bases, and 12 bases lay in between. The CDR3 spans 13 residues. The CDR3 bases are TGTGCCAGCAAGAGGACACCTGCCTACGAGCAGTACTTC. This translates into CASKRTPAYEQYF.

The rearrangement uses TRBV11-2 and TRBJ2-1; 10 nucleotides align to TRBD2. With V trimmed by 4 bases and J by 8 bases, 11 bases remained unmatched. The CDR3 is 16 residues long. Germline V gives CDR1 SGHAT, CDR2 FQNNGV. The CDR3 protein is CASSSAGLARAYEQFF. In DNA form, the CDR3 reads TGTGCCAGCAGCTCAGCGGGACTAGCGAGGGCGTATGAGCAGTTCTTC.

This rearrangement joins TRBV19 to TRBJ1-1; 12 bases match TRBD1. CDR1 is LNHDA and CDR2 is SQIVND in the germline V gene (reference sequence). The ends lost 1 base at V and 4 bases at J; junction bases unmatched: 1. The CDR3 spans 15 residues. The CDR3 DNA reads TGTGCCAGTAGTATAGGGGGACAGGGGGCCACTGAAGCTTTCTTT. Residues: CASSIGGQGATEAFF.

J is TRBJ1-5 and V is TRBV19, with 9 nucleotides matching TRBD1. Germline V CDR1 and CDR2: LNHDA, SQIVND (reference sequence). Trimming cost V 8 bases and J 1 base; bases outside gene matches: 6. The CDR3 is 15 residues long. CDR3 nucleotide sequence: TGTGCCAGTCTCCACGGGACAGGGAGCAATCAGCCCCAGCATTTT. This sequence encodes CASLHGTGSNQPQHF.

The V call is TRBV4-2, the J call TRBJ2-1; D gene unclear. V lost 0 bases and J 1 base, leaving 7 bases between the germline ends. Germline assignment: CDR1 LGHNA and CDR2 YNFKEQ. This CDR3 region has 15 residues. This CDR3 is CASSQDRRSYNEQFF. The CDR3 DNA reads TGTGCCAGCAGCCAAGATCGGAGATCCTACAATGAGCAGTTCTTC.

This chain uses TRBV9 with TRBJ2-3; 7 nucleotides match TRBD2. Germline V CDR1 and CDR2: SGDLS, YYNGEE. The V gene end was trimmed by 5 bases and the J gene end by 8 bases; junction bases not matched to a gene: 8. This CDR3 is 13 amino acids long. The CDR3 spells CASRTIPGGTQYF. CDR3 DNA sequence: TGTGCCAGCAGAACTATCCCGGGGGGTACGCAGTATTTT. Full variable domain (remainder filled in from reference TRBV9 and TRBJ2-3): DSGVTQTPKHLITATGQRVTLRCSPRSGDLSVYWYQQSLDQGLQFLIQYYNGEERAKGNILERFSAQQFPDLHSELNLSSLELGDSALYFCASRTIPGGTQYFGPGTRLTVL.

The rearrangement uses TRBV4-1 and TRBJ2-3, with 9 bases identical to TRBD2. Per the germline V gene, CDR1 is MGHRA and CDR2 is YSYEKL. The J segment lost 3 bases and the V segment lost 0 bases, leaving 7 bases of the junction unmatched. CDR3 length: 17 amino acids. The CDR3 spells CASSQDGDSGSTDTQYF. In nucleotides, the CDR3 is TGCGCCAGCAGCCAAGATGGGGATAGCGGGAGTACAGATACGCAGTATTTT.

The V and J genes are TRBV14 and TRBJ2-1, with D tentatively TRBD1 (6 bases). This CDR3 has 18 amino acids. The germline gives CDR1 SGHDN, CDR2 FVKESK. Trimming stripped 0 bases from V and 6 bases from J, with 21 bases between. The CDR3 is CASSQDYRQGIRTNEQFF. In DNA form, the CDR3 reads TGTGCCAGCAGCCAAGATTATCGGCAGGGGATAAGAACCAATGAGCAGTTCTTC. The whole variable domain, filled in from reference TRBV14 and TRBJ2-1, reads EAGVTQFPSHSVIEKGQTVTLRCDPISGHDNLYWYRRVMGKEIKFLLHFVKESKQDESGMPNNRFLAERTGGTYSTLKVQPAELEDSGVYFCASSQDYRQGIRTNEQFFGPGTRLTVL.

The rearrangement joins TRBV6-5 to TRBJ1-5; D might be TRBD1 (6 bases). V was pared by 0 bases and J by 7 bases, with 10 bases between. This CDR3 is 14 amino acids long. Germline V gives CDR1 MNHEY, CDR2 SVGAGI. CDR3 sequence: CASSYSTGGQPQHF. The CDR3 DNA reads TGTGCCAGCAGTTACTCGACAGGAGGGCAGCCCCAGCATTTT.

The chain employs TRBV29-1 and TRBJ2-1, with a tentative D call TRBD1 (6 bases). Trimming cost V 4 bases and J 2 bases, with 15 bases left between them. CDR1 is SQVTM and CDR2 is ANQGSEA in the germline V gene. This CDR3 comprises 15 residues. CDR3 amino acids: CSVVTGHIPYNEQFF. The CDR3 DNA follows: TGCAGCGTTGTAACGGGACACATACCCTACAATGAGCAGTTCTTC.

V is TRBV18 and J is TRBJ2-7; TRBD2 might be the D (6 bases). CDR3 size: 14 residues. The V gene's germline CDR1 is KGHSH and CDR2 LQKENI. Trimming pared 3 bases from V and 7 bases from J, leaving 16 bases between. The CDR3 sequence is CASSPSGGVGEQYF. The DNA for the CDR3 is TGTGCCAGCTCACCTTCCGGGGGAGTTGGTGAGCAGTACTTC.

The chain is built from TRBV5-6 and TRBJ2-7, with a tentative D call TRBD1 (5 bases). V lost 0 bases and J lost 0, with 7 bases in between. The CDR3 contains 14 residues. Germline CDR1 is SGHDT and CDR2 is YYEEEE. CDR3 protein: CASSLGRVSYEQYF. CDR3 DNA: TGTGCCAGCAGCTTGGGCAGGGTCTCCTACGAGCAGTACTTC.

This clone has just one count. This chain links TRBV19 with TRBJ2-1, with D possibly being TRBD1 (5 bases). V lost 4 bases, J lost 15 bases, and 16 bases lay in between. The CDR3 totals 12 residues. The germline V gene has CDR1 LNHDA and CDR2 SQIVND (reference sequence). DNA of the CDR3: TGTGCCAGTAGTAGTCGACAGAGGCTCTCGTTCTTC. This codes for CASSSRQRLSFF.

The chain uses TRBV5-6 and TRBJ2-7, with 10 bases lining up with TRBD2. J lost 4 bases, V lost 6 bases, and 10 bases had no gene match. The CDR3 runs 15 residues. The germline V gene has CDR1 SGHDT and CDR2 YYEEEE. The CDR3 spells CASNDFASGSYEQYF. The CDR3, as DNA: TGTGCCAGCAACGACTTCGCTAGCGGGAGTTACGAGCAGTACTTC.

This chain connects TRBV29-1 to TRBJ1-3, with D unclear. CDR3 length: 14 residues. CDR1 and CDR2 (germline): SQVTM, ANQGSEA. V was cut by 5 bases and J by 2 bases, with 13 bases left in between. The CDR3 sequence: CSVLDLPAGNTIYF. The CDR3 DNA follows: TGCAGCGTTTTAGACCTTCCCGCTGGAAACACCATATATTTT.